The rows below give T cell receptor beta chains drawn from one sample of a study of shared clonotypes between healthy human individuals. Libraries were prepared by immunoSEQ multiplex PCR; TCRdb keeps only in-frame clonotypes and omits some of them. Of some 2.1 million clones in the sample, 80% to 95% are singletons; the top ten hold approximately 1.6%. The sample comprised naive CD8+ T cells from PBMCs. The receptor source for this set is a young man in good health. Some clones in this sample may be carry-over from other donors' samples. The CDR3 runs from the conserved cysteine through the conserved F or W. Each record gives: D gene, clone size, V gene, J gene, CDR3 DNA, CDR3 protein. The D gene is left open where the match is weak. Clone size, where shown, is once, few, many, or a class for clones that have expanded.

d_gene: .; abundance: .; v_gene: TRBV4-3; j_gene: TRBJ1-3; CDR3nt: TGCGCCAGCAGCCAAACCGACAGCGCTGGAAACACCATATATTTT; CDR3aa: CASSQTDSAGNTIYF
d_gene: TRBD2; abundance: .; v_gene: TRBV29-1; j_gene: TRBJ2-1; CDR3nt: TGCAGCGGGGACCCTAGCGGGTACTACAATGAGCAGTTCTTC; CDR3aa: CSGDPSGYYNEQFF
d_gene: .; abundance: .; v_gene: TRBV27; j_gene: TRBJ2-7; CDR3nt: TGTGCCAGCAGGACTATTACAGGGTACAGGTCCTACGAGCAGTACTTC; CDR3aa: CASRTITGYRSYEQYF
d_gene: .; abundance: .; v_gene: TRBV7-6; j_gene: TRBJ2-5; CDR3nt: TGTGCCAGCAGCCCCGACAGTGTGGAGACCCAGTACTTC; CDR3aa: CASSPDSVETQYF
d_gene: .; abundance: once; v_gene: TRBV13; j_gene: TRBJ1-2; CDR3nt: TGTGCCAGCAGCTTAGTTGGGAATGGCTATGGCTACACCTTC; CDR3aa: CASSLVGNGYGYTF
d_gene: .; abundance: .; v_gene: TRBV27; j_gene: TRBJ1-5; CDR3nt: TGTGCCAGCAGTGGGAAAGGAGGCAGCAATCAGCCCCAGCATTTT; CDR3aa: CASSGKGGSNQPQHF
d_gene: .; abundance: .; v_gene: TRBV28; j_gene: TRBJ1-1; CDR3nt: TGTGCCAGCAGTTTCGGGGCAGGGGTGAACACTGAAGCTTTCTTT; CDR3aa: CASSFGAGVNTEAFF
d_gene: .; abundance: .; v_gene: TRBV9; j_gene: TRBJ2-5; CDR3nt: TGTGCCAGCAGCGTATGGGACAACCAAGAGACCCAGTACTTC; CDR3aa: CASSVWDNQETQYF
d_gene: TRBD1; abundance: .; v_gene: TRBV4-3; j_gene: TRBJ2-2; CDR3nt: TGCGCCAGCAGCCATACTCTACAGGGGGCGAACACCGGGGAGCTGTTTTTT; CDR3aa: CASSHTLQGANTGELFF
d_gene: .; abundance: .; v_gene: TRBV14; j_gene: TRBJ2-7; CDR3nt: TGTGCCAGCAGCCAAGAGTGGCAGGGAGGACGGGAGCAGTACTTC; CDR3aa: CASSQEWQGGREQYF
d_gene: .; abundance: .; v_gene: TRBV13; j_gene: TRBJ2-4; CDR3nt: TGTGCCAGCAGCCCCCCCCGACAGGTTCTAATGAACATTCAGTACTTC; CDR3aa: CASSPPRQVLMNIQYF
d_gene: .; abundance: once; v_gene: TRBV6-6; j_gene: TRBJ2-2; CDR3nt: TGTGCCAGCAGAGTATTAGGGGGATGGAACACCGGGGAGCTGTTTTTT; CDR3aa: CASRVLGGWNTGELFF
d_gene: .; abundance: .; v_gene: TRBV28; j_gene: TRBJ2-7; CDR3nt: TGTGCCAGCAGTGGTCGGGGCTGGAAAGCCCACGAGCAGTACTTC; CDR3aa: CASSGRGWKAHEQYF
d_gene: TRBD2; abundance: .; v_gene: TRBV19; j_gene: TRBJ2-3; CDR3nt: TGTGCCAGTAGTATTCCGGGACTAGTGACAGATACGCAGTATTTT; CDR3aa: CASSIPGLVTDTQYF
d_gene: .; abundance: .; v_gene: TRBV4-3; j_gene: TRBJ1-5; CDR3nt: TGCGCCAGCAGCCAAGATCGTCAGAATACGGGTCAGCCCCAGCATTTT; CDR3aa: CASSQDRQNTGQPQHF
d_gene: .; abundance: .; v_gene: TRBV6-5; j_gene: TRBJ1-5; CDR3nt: TGTGCCAGCAGTTACAACTTAGGGGATCAGCCCCAGCATTTT; CDR3aa: CASSYNLGDQPQHF
d_gene: TRBD1; abundance: .; v_gene: TRBV27; j_gene: TRBJ1-1; CDR3nt: TGTGCCAGCATTGGGACAGGGGTTGCTGAAGCTTTCTTT; CDR3aa: CASIGTGVAEAFF
d_gene: TRBD1; abundance: .; v_gene: TRBV11-2; j_gene: TRBJ2-5; CDR3nt: TGTGCCAGCAGCGCACCCCGGGACAGGGACCAAGAGACCCAGTACTTC; CDR3aa: CASSAPRDRDQETQYF
d_gene: TRBD1; abundance: .; v_gene: TRBV9; j_gene: TRBJ1-1; CDR3nt: TGTGCCAGCAGCGTGGGACAGACGAACACTGAAGCTTTCTTT; CDR3aa: CASSVGQTNTEAFF
d_gene: .; abundance: .; v_gene: TRBV10-3; j_gene: TRBJ1-2; CDR3nt: TGTGCCATCGGAGAGATTTTTAACTATGGCTACACCTTC; CDR3aa: CAIGEIFNYGYTF
d_gene: .; abundance: .; v_gene: TRBV27; j_gene: TRBJ2-7; CDR3nt: TGTGCCAGCACCCACTCGAGGAATTACGAGCAGTACTTC; CDR3aa: CASTHSRNYEQYF
d_gene: .; abundance: .; v_gene: TRBV27; j_gene: TRBJ2-7; CDR3nt: TGTGCCAGCAGTTTAAAAGCAGGGGAACTGGCGGGCGAGCAGTACTTC; CDR3aa: CASSLKAGELAGEQYF
d_gene: .; abundance: .; v_gene: TRBV2; j_gene: TRBJ2-2; CDR3nt: TGTGCCAGCAGTGAAGGGCGTTTGAACACCGGGGAGCTGTTTTTT; CDR3aa: CASSEGRLNTGELFF
d_gene: .; abundance: once; v_gene: TRBV27; j_gene: TRBJ2-1; CDR3nt: TGTGCCAGCAGTTTGGTAGGCACACCCAATGAGCAGTTCTTC; CDR3aa: CASSLVGTPNEQFF
d_gene: TRBD2; abundance: .; v_gene: TRBV13; j_gene: TRBJ2-7; CDR3nt: TGTGCCAGCAGCTCTTGGACTAGCGGGAGGACCTACGAGCAGTACTTC; CDR3aa: CASSSWTSGRTYEQYF
d_gene: .; abundance: .; v_gene: TRBV5-1; j_gene: TRBJ1-4; CDR3nt: TGCGCCAGCAGCTTGGATGGGACGAATGAAAAACTGTTTTTT; CDR3aa: CASSLDGTNEKLFF
d_gene: .; abundance: .; v_gene: TRBV5-6; j_gene: TRBJ1-2; CDR3nt: TGTGCCAGCAGCCCGGGGAACACTCTCTATGGCTACACCTTC; CDR3aa: CASSPGNTLYGYTF
d_gene: .; abundance: .; v_gene: TRBV6-1; j_gene: TRBJ2-7; CDR3nt: TGTGCCAGCAGTGGCCGTCGGTCCTACGAGCAGTACTTC; CDR3aa: CASSGRRSYEQYF
d_gene: .; abundance: .; v_gene: TRBV10-2; j_gene: TRBJ2-7; CDR3nt: TGCGCCAGCAGTGAGGATGATCTTACTAGCTTAGACGAGCAGTACTTC; CDR3aa: CASSEDDLTSLDEQYF
d_gene: .; abundance: .; v_gene: TRBV7-9; j_gene: TRBJ2-2; CDR3nt: TGTGCCACCCCGGGACTGGAGGGGGACACCGGGGAGCTGTTTTTT; CDR3aa: CATPGLEGDTGELFF
d_gene: TRBD1; abundance: .; v_gene: TRBV27; j_gene: TRBJ1-1; CDR3nt: TGTGCCAGCAGTCCCACCGGGACAGGGGGGACTGAAGCTTTCTTT; CDR3aa: CASSPTGTGGTEAFF
d_gene: .; abundance: .; v_gene: TRBV9; j_gene: TRBJ2-2; CDR3nt: TGTGCCAGCAGCGTAGAGGGGGCGGGGTGGAACACCGGGGAGCTGTTTTTT; CDR3aa: CASSVEGAGWNTGELFF
d_gene: .; abundance: .; v_gene: TRBV7-9; j_gene: TRBJ2-1; CDR3nt: TGTGCCAGCAGCCCCGAAGGTTACAATGAGCAGTTCTTC; CDR3aa: CASSPEGYNEQFF
d_gene: TRBD1; abundance: .; v_gene: TRBV19; j_gene: TRBJ2-1; CDR3nt: TGTGCCAGTAGTTTGACAGGGGTGGGCAATGAGCAGTTCTTC; CDR3aa: CASSLTGVGNEQFF
d_gene: TRBD1; abundance: .; v_gene: TRBV25-1; j_gene: TRBJ2-1; CDR3nt: TGTGCCACCCTGGGACAGGGATTATACAATGAGCAGTTCTTC; CDR3aa: CATLGQGLYNEQFF
d_gene: .; abundance: .; v_gene: TRBV29-1; j_gene: TRBJ1-1; CDR3nt: TGCAGCGTTGACACGGTAGAAGCTTTCTTT; CDR3aa: CSVDTVEAFF
d_gene: .; abundance: .; v_gene: TRBV7-9; j_gene: TRBJ2-7; CDR3nt: TGTGCCAGCAGCTTAGAACTAGCAGGCGAGCAGTACTTC; CDR3aa: CASSLELAGEQYF
d_gene: .; abundance: .; v_gene: TRBV30; j_gene: TRBJ1-2; CDR3nt: TGTGCCTGGATAAAAGATTATGGCTACACCTTC; CDR3aa: CAWIKDYGYTF
d_gene: .; abundance: few; v_gene: TRBV10-3; j_gene: TRBJ2-2; CDR3nt: TGTGCCATCAGTGAGTCTCCGGGGATCGGGGAGCTGTTTTTT; CDR3aa: CAISESPGIGELFF
d_gene: TRBD1; abundance: once; v_gene: TRBV19; j_gene: TRBJ1-1; CDR3nt: TGTGCCAGTAGTCCGTGGACAGGGAGGCTGGACACTGAAGCTTTCTTT; CDR3aa: CASSPWTGRLDTEAFF
d_gene: TRBD1; abundance: .; v_gene: TRBV9; j_gene: TRBJ1-2; CDR3nt: TGTGCCAGCAGCCCAGGACAGGGCCCTTACTATGGCTACACCTTC; CDR3aa: CASSPGQGPYYGYTF
d_gene: TRBD2; abundance: .; v_gene: TRBV28; j_gene: TRBJ2-7; CDR3nt: TGTGCCAGCAGTAGACTAGCGGGAGGGCCAGGTAATTTATACGAGCAGTACTTC; CDR3aa: CASSRLAGGPGNLYEQYF
d_gene: .; abundance: .; v_gene: TRBV11-2; j_gene: TRBJ2-7; CDR3nt: TGTGCCAGCGGCCTTTCGACCGAGCAGTACTTC; CDR3aa: CASGLSTEQYF
d_gene: TRBD1; abundance: .; v_gene: TRBV27; j_gene: TRBJ1-2; CDR3nt: TGTGCCAGCTCTGGACAGGCGGCTATGTATGGCTACACCTTC; CDR3aa: CASSGQAAMYGYTF
d_gene: TRBD2; abundance: .; v_gene: TRBV6-1; j_gene: TRBJ2-7; CDR3nt: TGTGCCAGCAGTGGAGCTAGCGGGAAGTCCTACGAGCAGTACTTC; CDR3aa: CASSGASGKSYEQYF
d_gene: TRBD1; abundance: .; v_gene: TRBV7-2; j_gene: TRBJ2-7; CDR3nt: TGTGCCAGCAACCCGACAGGGTTGGCCTACGAGCAGTACTTC; CDR3aa: CASNPTGLAYEQYF
d_gene: .; abundance: .; v_gene: TRBV6-6; j_gene: TRBJ1-1; CDR3nt: TGTGCCAGCAGTTACCCGGACGAGTGGGACGGCAAAGCTTTCTTT; CDR3aa: CASSYPDEWDGKAFF